The following is a TCR beta chain sequence with its context. The target antigen is unknown. The CDR3 runs to 15 residues. Germline V gene sequence: CDR1 SGHDT, CDR2 YYEEEE. V dropped 2 bases and J dropped 2 bases, with 10 bases sitting between them. The PCR used 60 Vbeta and 13 Jbeta primers. Clones were read by immunoSEQ multiplex PCR, and TCRdb kept only the in-frame ones, dropping some. In the table there are about 200,000 clones, roughly 79% of which are singletons. This entry belongs to a study of cytomegalovirus exposure and HLA in healthy donors. Study information: Previous work identified roughly 120 million unique TCR beta sequences from around 200 million T cells. Study results and limitations: V- and J-gene trimming in TCR beta was tied to a missense DCLRE1C variant by an analysis performed later. Rarity held for most TCR sequences, but there were some public TCRs that occurred in many donors. One cluster of highly shared sequence variants probably arose as a sequencing artifact.

The specimen was PBMCs. The chain employs TRBV5-6 and TRBJ2-2; tentatively, D is TRBD1 (6 bases). The sequence derives from a man aged 25 to 40 in good health and CMV-seronegative. CDR3 loop: CASSLLGANTGELFF. Written as DNA, the CDR3 is TGTGCCAGCAGCTTATTGGGGGCAAACACCGGGGAGCTGTTTTTT.